Presented here are 28 T cell receptor beta chains from one specimen sequenced in a study of neurological immune-mediated disorders. In TCRdb, the 5' RACE reads were re-called with MiXCR into one record per CDR3 protein. The data hold around 15,000 distinct CDR3 sequences, with 9% to 10% observed a single time. Sequenced: CD8+ T cells from blood. Receptors were obtained from a man aged 50-59 years in good health.

This clonotype was seen many times. The chain links TRBV9 to TRBJ2-1; 8 bases line up with TRBD2. Unmatched junction bases numbered 5, after V lost 0 bases and J lost 0 bases. From germline, CDR1 is SGDLS and CDR2 YYNGEE. CDR3 length: 17 residues. CDR3 sequence (DNA): TGTGCCAGCAGCGTAGATAGGCGGGGGGTCTCCTACAATGAGCAGTTCTTC. Its protein is CASSVDRRGVSYNEQFF.

This clonotype occurred many times. The rearrangement links TRBV18 to TRBJ2-1, with 7 positions matching TRBD2. The germline V gene has CDR1 KGHSH and CDR2 LQKENI. Unmatched junction bases numbered 0, after V lost 3 bases and J lost 4 bases. The CDR3 sequence is 13 residues long. CDR3 residues: CASSPGGYNEQFF. CDR3 nucleotide sequence: TGTGCCAGCTCACCCGGGGGGTACAATGAGCAGTTCTTC.

This clonotype was seen a single time. One end of the junction varies from germline; a read error may be responsible. The chain carries TRBV3-1 and TRBJ1-5; 9 bases line up with TRBD1. This CDR3 is built from 15 residues. In germline, CDR1 is LGHDT, CDR2 YNNKEL (reference sequence). The DNA for the CDR3 is TGTGCCAACAGCCTCGGGACAGGGAGTCATCAGCCCAAGCATTTT. It specifies CANSLGTGSHQPKHF.

This clonotype occurred many times. The V call is TRBV4-1, the J call TRBJ2-1, with 8 bases aligning to TRBD1. CDR3 size: 16 residues. Germline CDR1 is MGHRA and CDR2 is YSYEKL. Trimming at V came to 0 bases and at J to 8 bases, leaving 9 bases not matched to a gene. CDR3 in DNA: TGCGCCAGCAGCCAAGATAGACAGGGGTTAACGGATGAGCAGTTCTTC. Its protein product is CASSQDRQGLTDEQFF.

The chain couples TRBV27 to TRBJ2-1; D is undetermined. CDR1 is MNHEY and CDR2 is SMNVEV in the germline V gene (reference sequence). The CDR3 totals 14 residues. Trimming removed 3 bases from V and 5 bases from J, with 11 bases in between. In DNA form, the CDR3 reads TGTGCCAGCAGTTTCGTGAAGGATGACAATGAGCAGTTCTTC. Residues: CASSFVKDDNEQFF.

This clonotype was seen a handful of times. This rearrangement joins TRBV19 to TRBJ2-7; D could derive from TRBD1 or TRBD2 (6 bases each). This CDR3 spans 15 amino acids. Trimming stripped 5 bases from V and 4 bases from J, with 18 bases between. The V gene's germline CDR1 is LNHDA and CDR2 SQIVND (reference sequence). The CDR3 loop reads CASSLTQGGGYEQYF. The CDR3 nucleotides read TGTGCCAGTAGTCTGACACAGGGAGGTGGGTACGAGCAGTACTTC.

The table lists this clonotype with many counts. The chain couples TRBV5-1 to TRBJ2-7; possible D gene TRBD2, 6 bases. This CDR3 contains 16 residues. Per germline, CDR1 SGHRS and CDR2 YFSETQ. V was shortened by 4 bases and J by 0 bases, with 17 bases between the two germline ends. The chain's CDR3 is CASSPEGGYSSYEQYF. In DNA, the CDR3 is TGCGCCAGCAGCCCGGAGGGCGGTTATAGCTCCTACGAGCAGTACTTC.

This clonotype was detected ten times or more. The V and J genes are TRBV5-1 and TRBJ2-7, with D perhaps given as TRBD1 or TRBD2 (6 bases each). Per the germline V gene, CDR1 is SGHRS and CDR2 is YFSETQ. This CDR3 is 15 amino acids long. V dropped 3 bases and J dropped 5 bases, with 18 bases sitting between them. In DNA form, the CDR3 reads TGCGCCAGCAGCTCCGTGGACGGGGGCGGCCACGAGCAGTACTTC. This sequence encodes CASSSVDGGGHEQYF.

In this sample, this clonotype turned up many times. The chain uses TRBV7-9 and TRBJ2-3; D not certain. The CDR3 extends over 11 amino acids. Germline CDR1 is SEHNR and CDR2 is FQNEAQ (reference sequence). V shed 8 bases and J shed 4 bases, with 7 bases lying between them. DNA of the CDR3: TGTGCCAGCCGCCAGGCAGATACGCAGTATTTT. Protein sequence: CASRQADTQYF. The entire variable domain, with the rest obtained from reference TRBV7-9 and TRBJ2-3, is as follows: DTGVSQNPRHKITKRGQNVTFRCDPISEHNRLYWYRQTLGQGPEFLTYFQNEAQLEKSRLLSDRFSAERPKGSFSTLEIQRTEQGDSAMYLCASRQADTQYFGPGTRLTVL.

This clonotype occurred many times. The CDR3 bases are TGTGCCAGCAGCTTAGGCGGGGGGCGTTATGGCTACACCTTC. Its translation is CASSLGGGRYGYTF. The chain carries TRBV7-2 and TRBJ1-2; tentative D call: TRBD1 (6 bases). Per the germline V gene, CDR1 is SGHTA and CDR2 is FQGNSA. Trimming left V 1 base short and J 5 bases short, with 11 bases between. The CDR3 contains 14 residues.

This clonotype was seen repeatedly, ten times or more. The chain is built from TRBV4-2 and TRBJ2-1, with TRBD2 identical over 8 bases. With 1 base clipped from V and 4 bases from J, the junction kept 9 bases outside the gene matches. CDR3 length equals 17 residues. Germline lookup yields CDR1 LGHNA and CDR2 YNFKEQ. CDR3 nucleotide sequence: TGTGCCAGCAGCCAAGTGGGGAGCGGGAGTATGTACAATGAGCAGTTCTTC. This gives the protein CASSQVGSGSMYNEQFF.

This clonotype was detected ten times or more. One end of the junction fails to match germline, which may point to a read error. This chain links TRBV7-2 with TRBJ2-1; 12 positions agree with TRBD2. The germline gives CDR1 SGHTA, CDR2 FQGNSA. The CDR3 is made up of 11 amino acids. The CDR3 spells CASSWGLAGAF. CDR3 DNA sequence: TGTGCCAGCAGCTGGGGACTAGCGGGCGCCTTC.

This clonotype was counted ten times or more. This sequence joins TRBV20-1 and TRBJ2-1, with D possibly called TRBD1 or TRBD2 (5 bases each). Germline V lookup: CDR1 DFQATT, CDR2 SNEGSKA (reference sequence). The length of the CDR3 is 15 residues. Deletions cut 5 bases from V and 4 bases from J, with 18 bases between. The CDR3 reads CSAPKGPMDYNEQFF. The CDR3 DNA reads TGCAGTGCTCCCAAGGGACCGATGGATTACAATGAGCAGTTCTTC.

The chain recombines TRBV27 with TRBJ1-1, with 7 bases identical to TRBD1. The CDR3 length is 15 residues. Germline CDR1 and CDR2: MNHEY and SMNVEV (reference sequence). V lost 3 bases and J lost 3; bases outside the gene matches: 7. CDR3 DNA: TGTGCCAGCAGTTTTGGGGACAGCCTTTACACTGAAGCTTTCTTT. It specifies CASSFGDSLYTEAFF.

This clonotype was observed at least ten times. The rearrangement uses TRBV6-1 and TRBJ2-2, with D possibly being TRBD1 (6 bases). The CDR3 is made up of 14 amino acids. Germline CDR1 MNHNS, CDR2 SASEGT. Trimming pared 7 bases from V and 10 bases from J, leaving 19 bases between. As DNA, the CDR3 is TGTGCCAGCACGGACAGCCAATTTTCGGAGGAGCTGTTTTTT. Its protein is CASTDSQFSEELFF.

This clonotype was seen at least ten times. The rearrangement uses TRBV18 and TRBJ2-1; D not resolved. The CDR3 totals 14 residues. From germline, CDR1 is KGHSH and CDR2 LQKENI. Trimming took off 3 bases at V and 7 bases at J, with 13 bases between the two ends. The CDR3 spells CASSPSARSNEQFF. DNA of the CDR3: TGTGCCAGCTCACCTTCCGCACGGTCAAATGAGCAGTTCTTC.

This clonotype was picked up many times. The rearrangement links TRBV29-1 to TRBJ1-2; D is ambiguous. The germline CDR1 and CDR2 sequences are SQVTM and ANQGSEA. The length of the CDR3 is 12 residues. V lost 3 bases, J lost 6 bases, and 11 bases lay in between. The CDR3 sequence: CSVEYGVHGYTF. As DNA, the CDR3 is TGCAGCGTTGAGTACGGGGTCCATGGCTACACCTTC. Filled out from reference TRBV29-1 and TRBJ1-2, the complete variable domain reads SAVISQKPSRDICQRGTSLTIQCQVDSQVTMMFWYRQQPGQSLTLIATANQGSEATYESGFVIDKFPISRPNLTFSTLTVSNMSPEDSSIYLCSVEYGVHGYTFGSGTRLTVV.

This clonotype turned up a few times. The rearrangement uses TRBV19 and TRBJ1-1; D not certain. This CDR3 is built from 14 residues. V gave up 0 bases and J gave up 7 bases, with 12 bases separating them. In germline, CDR1 is LNHDA, CDR2 SQIVND (reference sequence). The CDR3 protein is CASSIETRSIEAFF. Written as DNA, the CDR3 is TGTGCCAGTAGTATAGAGACCAGATCTATTGAAGCTTTCTTT.

This clonotype came up many times. V and J are TRBV21-1 and TRBJ2-3; the table's D call TRBD1 went unverified against the DNA. TRBV21-1 is a listed pseudogene. The CDR3 length is 17 residues. The CDR3 is CASSFVLGTGSTDTQYF. The DNA of the CDR3 is TGTGCCAGCAGCTTCGTTTTGGGGACAGGGAGCACAGATACGCAGTATTTT.

Many counts were recorded for this clonotype. The rearrangement uses TRBV11-2 and TRBJ1-3; 7 bases align to TRBD1. Germline CDR1 reads SGHAT; CDR2 reads FQNNGV. The CDR3 is made up of 14 amino acids. The junction had 4 bases not matched to a gene; V was cut back by 4 bases and J by 4 bases. The DNA for the CDR3 is TGTGCCAGCAGCTCGACAGGGAGAGGAAACACCATATATTTT. Its protein product is CASSSTGRGNTIYF.

This clonotype was seen ten or more times. The chain combines TRBV6-5 with TRBJ2-7; D call uncertain. Germline V lookup: CDR1 MNHEY, CDR2 SVGAGI. V was clipped by 3 bases and J by 5 bases, with 5 bases between them. The CDR3 is 11 amino acids. CDR3 region: CASSYYNEQYF. The CDR3 region has the DNA TGTGCCAGCAGTTATTATAACGAGCAGTACTTC.

This clonotype was counted many times. This chain uses TRBV11-3 with TRBJ2-4; D remains ambiguous. The CDR3 runs to 17 residues. Germline V lookup: CDR1 SGHNT, CDR2 YENEEA. V lost 1 base, J lost 0 bases, and 13 bases lay in between. DNA of the CDR3: TGTGCCAGCAGCTTAGGAGGTACCCTTAGAGCCAAAAACATTCAGTACTTC. It specifies CASSLGGTLRAKNIQYF.

Ten or more counts support this clonotype. This chain joins TRBV7-3 and TRBJ2-1, with 8 bases fitting TRBD1. The junction had 4 bases not matched to a gene; V was cut back by 5 bases and J by 7 bases. Germline CDR1 SGHTA, CDR2 FQGTGA. The CDR3 extends over 13 amino acids. The CDR3 protein is CASSPTGANEQFF. The CDR3 region has the DNA TGTGCCAGCAGCCCGACAGGGGCAAATGAGCAGTTCTTC.

There are many counts of this clonotype. The gene calls are TRBV4-1 and TRBJ2-5; 10 bases match TRBD1. The germline CDR1 and CDR2 sequences are MGHRA and YSYEKL. The junction had 5 bases not matched to a gene; V was cut back by 2 bases and J by 5 bases. CDR3 length equals 15 residues. The CDR3 DNA follows: TGCGCCAGCAGCCAAACGACAGGGGGCTTGGAGACCCAGTACTTC. Translation gives CASSQTTGGLETQYF.

This clonotype was counted ten times or more. V and J are TRBV20-1 and TRBJ2-1, with D possibly TRBD2 on 6 matching bases. Trimming shortened V by 2 bases and J by 3 bases, and 8 bases separated the two germline ends. Germline CDR1 and CDR2: DFQATT and SNEGSKA (reference sequence). The CDR3 consists of 13 residues. The CDR3 nucleotides are TGCAGTGCTAGACGGCGGGACTACAATGAGCAGTTCTTC. Residues: CSARRRDYNEQFF.

In this sample, this clonotype turned up many times. V gene TRBV12-5 combines with J gene TRBJ1-1; no definite D call. Germline CDR1 reads LGHNT; CDR2 reads FRNRAP. V dropped 1 base and J dropped 1 base, with 1 base sitting between them. CDR3 length equals 12 residues. CDR3 protein: CASGLGNTEAFF. DNA of the CDR3: TGTGCTAGTGGTTTGGGGAACACTGAAGCTTTCTTT.

In this sample, this clonotype turned up many times. CDR3: CASSLGTAGYSYTF. The CDR3 bases are TGTGCCAGCAGTTTAGGGACAGCGGGTTATAGCTACACCTTC. The J gene is TRBJ1-2, the V gene TRBV12-3 or TRBV12-4, with a weak D call TRBD1 (6 bases). The CDR3 contains 14 residues. The ends were cut back, 1 base at V and 9 bases at J, with 15 bases in the middle.

The sample holds many counts of this clonotype. The chain has TRBV18 and TRBJ2-5; 7 bases are shared with TRBD1. The CDR3 has 17 residues. Germline CDR1 is KGHSH and CDR2 is LQKENI. V shed 3 bases, J shed 2 bases, and the junction held 12 bases outside the gene matches. The CDR3 coding sequence is TGTGCCAGCTCACCCGGCTCTGTCGTCAGGGGGCAAGAGACCCAGTACTTC. Amino acids: CASSPGSVVRGQETQYF.